This T cell receptor beta chain was profiled in a study of blood T cell repertoires in COVID-19. Clones were read by immunoSEQ multiplex PCR, and TCRdb kept only the in-frame ones, dropping some. The sample consists of more than 300,000 clones, approximately 90% of them appearing once. The CDR3 consists of 10 residues. Germline CDR1 reads SQVTM; CDR2 reads ANQGSEA. V was clipped by 4 bases and J by 7 bases, with 7 bases between them. The origin of this receptor is a woman under 30 who had recovered from COVID-19. Sequencing was performed on PBMCs or T cells enriched from blood (not recorded which). This chain joins TRBV29-1 and TRBJ1-1, with unresolved D. As DNA, the CDR3 is TGCAGCGTTGTCGTTAGTGAAGCTTTCTTT. Its translation is CSVVVSEAFF.